The T cell receptor beta chain described here comes from a study of cytomegalovirus exposure and HLA in healthy donors. Study observations and caveats: Sequencing depth roughly uniform across donors was assumed in presence/absence analyses. Researchers counted around 160 TCR beta chains as cytomegalovirus-associated. When analyzed later, a missense DCLRE1C variant was found to be linked to TCR beta V- and J-gene trimming.

This clone showed up just once. Its antigen is as yet unknown. PCR amplification relied on 60 Vbeta primers (plus 13 Jbeta primers). Measured with immunoSEQ multiplex PCR; TCRdb has only the in-frame clones, and not every one. The sample shows some 150,000 clones, over 70% of them seen only once. V lost 5 bases to trimming and J lost 2 bases; unmatched junction nucleotides: 9. This CDR3 has 16 amino acids. The germline V gene has CDR1 MDHEN and CDR2 SYDVKM. Each of the donors was a healthy bone marrow donor. This clonotype originated in a man aged 30-40 years in good health and CMV-seropositive. The chain is built from TRBV28 and TRBJ1-2; 9 nucleotides align to TRBD1. Sequencing used PBMCs. CDR3 protein: CASSTANRGPNYGYTF. The CDR3, as DNA: TGTGCCAGCAGTACGGCTAACAGGGGGCCCAACTATGGCTACACCTTC.